The rows below give T cell receptor beta chains drawn from one sample of a study of T cell changes during pregnancy in multiple sclerosis. Generated by immunoSEQ multiplex PCR, the TCRdb table keeps only in-frame clones and is missing some. The repertoire holds tens of thousands of clones, more than 80% seen once, with 0.86% in the top ten. The material was peripheral blood, obtained in the second trimester of pregnancy. These receptor sequences come from a female donor with multiple sclerosis, enrolled in a pregnancy study. CDR3s include the opening cysteine and the closing phenylalanine or tryptophan. Fields, in order: clone size, V gene, CDR3 protein. Size is stated for part of the rows, as once, few or many counts, or as a class when the clone is expanded.

>once|TRBV5-4
CASRNRDRGNTEAFF
>NA|TRBV5-1
CASSLGVDRAEGYTF
>NA|TRBV7-2
CASSLDRQGYNYGYTF
>once|TRBV29-1
CSCSWGGIGETQYF
>NA|TRBV5-5
CASSLVVQGRTEAFF
>NA|TRBV7-6
CASSPARGNQPQHF
>NA|TRBV7-3
CASSYRRADTQYF
>NA|TRBV27
CASSLRGGRTDTQYF
>NA|TRBV29-1
CSVDVTGFSYEQYF
>few|TRBV11-2
CASSLDSANYGYTF
>NA|TRBV9
CASSPRFEGAFGGELFF
>NA|TRBV14
CASSQVSKRIPFYNEQFF
>NA|TRBV19
CASTRFSGGPSGANVLTF
>NA|TRBV11-2
CASSYITEAFF
>NA|TRBV19
CASSIGRAGLGNTQYF
>NA|TRBV11-2
CASSLAQYNEQFF
>NA|TRBV5-4
CASSLGGPGGDTGELFF
>once|TRBV19
CASSITAGTGPYEQYF
>NA|TRBV4-1
CASSQLQNTEAFF
>NA|TRBV27
CASSLWLSSGNTIYF
>NA|TRBV6-6
CASSYPRGASNEQFF
>NA|TRBV7-9
CASSSTLEATNEKLFF